This is a list of T cell receptor beta chains from one sample in a study of response to subunit inactivated influenza vaccine. TCRdb processed the RT-PCR reads anew with MiXCR; each CDR3 protein has one entry. The table has some 640,000 distinct CDR3 sequences, roughly 14% seen once. Sequences were derived from PBMCs from blood, sampled less than 15 days before vaccination. The receptors come from a man in his forties or fifties who received an inactivated influenza vaccine. Each CDR3 is given with its conserved first and last residue. D genes are given only for firm matches. The size of a clone is reported for some rows only, either as once, few or many, or as a class for expanded clones.

few	14	TRBV7-2	TRBJ2-3	TRBD2	CASTLAGGRDTQYF	TGTGCCAGCACCCTAGCGGGGGGGCGAGATACGCAGTATTTT
.	14	TRBV5-6	TRBJ1-3	.	CASSSTYSGNTIYF	TGTGCCAGCAGCTCCACATACTCTGGAAACACCATATATTTT
many	16	TRBV5-1	TRBJ2-2	.	CASNLPDGTNTGELFF	TGCGCCAGCAATTTGCCTGACGGGACGAACACCGGGGAGCTGTTTTTT
few	13	TRBV20-1	TRBJ1-3	.	CSAGLDSGNTIYF	TGCAGCGCCGGGCTAGACTCTGGAAACACCATATATTTT
many	14	TRBV7-2	TRBJ2-1	.	CASSPRPNYNEQFF	TGTGCCAGCAGCCCGAGACCCAACTACAATGAGCAGTTCTTC
.	14	TRBV7-2	TRBJ2-6	.	CASKINSGANVLTF	TGTGCCAGCAAGATAAACTCTGGGGCCAACGTCCTGACTTTC
few	14	TRBV5-1	TRBJ2-1	.	CASSKGPENIEQFF	TGCGCCAGCAGCAAAGGACCCGAGAACATTGAGCAGTTCTTC
few	14	TRBV7-8	TRBJ2-7	.	CASSFWEASYEQYF	TGTGCCAGCAGCTTTTGGGAGGCCTCCTACGAGCAGTACTTC
.	15	TRBV5-1	TRBJ1-2	.	CASSLERGHFYGYTF	TGCGCCAGCAGCTTGGAGAGGGGCCACTTCTATGGCTACACCTTC
few	16	TRBV12-3/TRBV12-4	TRBJ2-6	TRBD1	CASSPRTGTGANVLTF	TGTGCCAGCAGTCCCCGGACAGGGACTGGGGCCAACGTCCTGACTTTC
few	15	TRBV6-5	TRBJ2-1	TRBD1	CASSYEQGSYNEQFF	TGTGCCAGCAGTTACGAACAGGGGTCCTACAATGAGCAGTTCTTC
many	15	TRBV7-6	TRBJ2-7	TRBD1	CASSFGTGGSYEQYF	TGTGCCAGCAGTTTCGGGACAGGGGGCTCCTACGAGCAGTACTTC
.	16	TRBV4-3	TRBJ2-3	.	CASSQDLASFKDTQYF	TGCGCCAGCAGCCAAGATCTGGCTAGCTTCAAAGATACGCAGTATTTT
.	11	TRBV25-1	TRBJ2-1	TRBD2	CASKTSDEQFF	TGTGCCAGCAAGACTAGCGATGAGCAGTTCTTC
many	15	TRBV20-1	TRBJ2-7	.	CSARDGTTGGVEQYF	TGCAGTGCTAGAGACGGGACCACCGGTGGGGTCGAGCAGTACTTC
.	17	TRBV5-1	TRBJ2-5	TRBD2	CASSTGLAGGYQETQYF	TGCGCCAGCAGCACGGGACTAGCGGGGGGATACCAAGAGACCCAGTACTTC
few	17	TRBV27	TRBJ2-7	.	CASRKLTGGKGTYEQYF	TGTGCCAGCCGTAAGCTGACAGGTGGGAAGGGAACCTACGAGCAGTACTTC
.	16	TRBV5-1	TRBJ2-2	TRBD1	CASSLTGQGNTGELFF	TGCGCCAGCAGCTTGACCGGACAGGGGAACACCGGGGAGCTGTTTTTT
few	17	TRBV5-1	TRBJ1-1	.	CASSLELVGTLNTEAFF	TGCGCCAGCAGCTTGGAATTGGTAGGGACATTGAACACTGAAGCTTTCTTT
many	17	TRBV6-2/TRBV6-3	TRBJ2-2	.	CASSYSPGGRDTGELFF	TGTGCCAGCAGTTACTCCCCGGGGGGCCGGGACACCGGGGAGCTGTTTTTT
few	13	TRBV12-3/TRBV12-4	TRBJ1-2	.	CASSQGPHYGYTF	TGTGCCTCCTCCCAGGGACCCCACTATGGCTACACCTTC
.	15	TRBV24-1	TRBJ2-5	TRBD1	CATSDVGTGKETQYF	TGTGCCACCAGTGATGTCGGGACAGGTAAAGAGACCCAGTACTTC
.	16	TRBV15	TRBJ2-1	.	CATSRARRRSYNEQFF	TGTGCCACCAGCAGAGCCCGGAGACGCTCCTACAATGAGCAGTTCTTC
.	14	TRBV5-1	TRBJ2-7	.	CASSLGVAGYEQYF	TGCGCCAGCAGCTTGGGAGTGGCAGGCTACGAGCAGTACTTC
.	12	TRBV10-3	TRBJ2-1	.	CATQEGVNEQFF	TGTGCCACCCAGGAGGGGGTCAATGAGCAGTTCTTC
.	16	TRBV4-3	TRBJ2-7	TRBD2	CASSQDGGLLSYEQYF	TGCGCCAGCAGCCAAGATGGGGGACTACTCTCCTACGAGCAGTACTTC
many	13	TRBV27	TRBJ2-7	.	CASAGTPAYEQYF	TGTGCCAGCGCAGGGACACCAGCCTACGAGCAGTACTTC
.	13	TRBV7-2	TRBJ2-7	.	CASSQTAAYEQYF	TGTGCCAGCAGCCAGACAGCAGCCTACGAGCAGTACTTC
few	19	TRBV19	TRBJ2-1	TRBD1	CASSIIDRGRPDVYNEQFF	TGTGCCAGTAGTATAATCGACAGGGGGAGACCAGATGTCTACAATGAGCAGTTCTTC
few	16	TRBV3-1	TRBJ2-4	.	CASSQARLLAKNIQYF	TGTGCCAGCAGCCAAGCGCGACTTTTAGCCAAAAACATTCAGTACTTC
few	13	TRBV5-1	TRBJ2-1	.	CASSARQDNEQFF	TGCGCCAGCAGCGCGCGACAAGACAATGAGCAGTTCTTC
few	13	TRBV2	TRBJ2-1	.	CASSEIEGDEQFF	TGTGCCAGCAGTGAAATCGAGGGGGATGAGCAGTTCTTC
few	12	TRBV12-3/TRBV12-4	TRBJ1-2	.	CASNSGVLLHTF	TGTGCCAGCAATTCCGGGGTTCTGTTGCACACCTTC
few	16	TRBV18	TRBJ1-1	.	CASSPNNAAFNTEAFF	TGTGCCAGCTCACCAAACAATGCGGCGTTTAACACTGAAGCTTTCTTT
.	18	TRBV5-5	TRBJ2-1	TRBD1	CASSLEPPAGTGPHEQFF	TGTGCCAGCAGCTTGGAGCCACCGGCGGGGACAGGCCCCCATGAGCAGTTCTTC
many	14	TRBV24-1	TRBJ2-2	TRBD1	CATSRQGSPGELFF	TGTGCCACCAGTCGACAGGGTTCCCCCGGGGAGCTGTTTTTT
few	15	TRBV5-1	TRBJ2-1	.	CASSLEGLYSNEQFF	TGCGCCAGCAGCTTGGAGGGGTTATATTCCAATGAGCAGTTCTTC
.	11	TRBV20-1	TRBJ1-1	.	CSAGRTVQAFF	TGCAGTGCTGGTAGGACGGTTCAAGCTTTCTTT
.	14	TRBV6-2/TRBV6-3	TRBJ2-3	TRBD1	CASRLPGGAYTQYF	TGTGCCAGCAGACTTCCAGGGGGCGCATATACGCAGTATTTT
.	12	TRBV21-1	TRBJ2-7	.	CASSRGGNEQYF	TGTGCCAGCTCCAGGGGAGGGAACGAGCAGTACTTC
.	15	TRBV2	TRBJ2-3	TRBD2	CASSEGGGVTDTQYF	TGTGCCAGCAGTGAAGGCGGGGGGGTCACAGATACGCAGTATTTT
.	16	TRBV20-1	TRBJ2-1	TRBD2	CSAHPRTSRSYNEQFF	TGCAGTGCTCACCCTCGGACTAGCCGCTCCTACAATGAGCAGTTCTTC
.	13	TRBV6-1	TRBJ2-1	TRBD1	CASRQGSYNEQFF	TGTGCCAGCCGACAGGGATCCTACAATGAGCAGTTCTTC
many	14	TRBV7-9	TRBJ2-3	.	CASSWTGATDTQYF	TGTGCCAGCAGCTGGACGGGGGCCACAGATACGCAGTATTTT
few	15	TRBV12-3/TRBV12-4	TRBJ2-3	TRBD2	CASSLFAGDYLTQYF	TGTGCCAGCAGTTTATTTGCGGGAGACTACCTTACGCAGTATTTT
few	17	TRBV29-1	TRBJ2-3	TRBD2	CSVILRMISGATDTQYF	TGCAGCGTCATCTTGAGGATGATTAGCGGGGCCACAGATACGCAGTATTTT
many	17	TRBV27	TRBJ1-5	.	CASNPGPTISRSQPQHF	TGTGCCAGCAACCCCGGCCCGACAATTTCTCGGAGTCAGCCCCAGCATTTT
.	12	TRBV20-1	TRBJ2-5	TRBD1	CSGAGTGETQYF	TGCAGTGGTGCCGGGACAGGGGAGACCCAGTACTTC
many	14	TRBV4-3	TRBJ2-3	.	CASSQGRYGDTQYF	TGCGCCAGCAGCCAAGGGAGGTACGGAGATACGCAGTATTTT
.	12	TRBV20-1	TRBJ2-5	.	CSARDLQETQYF	TGCAGTGCTAGGGACCTCCAAGAGACCCAGTACTTC
few	13	TRBV28	TRBJ2-2	.	CASRLSGTGELFF	TGTGCCAGCAGATTATCTGGCACCGGGGAGCTGTTTTTT
few	14	TRBV4-2	TRBJ2-1	.	CASSQAEGRREQFF	TGTGCCAGCAGCCAAGCAGAGGGCCGACGTGAGCAGTTCTTC